The 4 T cell receptor beta chains below come from one sample, sequenced in a study of shared clonotypes between healthy human individuals. Profiling relied on immunoSEQ multiplex PCR, and the TCRdb table lists in-frame clones only, not all of them. The top ten hold more than 1.5% of the sample, which has 740,000 or so clones, 55% to 85% seen once. Sequenced input: memory CD4+ T cells sorted from blood. As for subset: CD45RA-negative fraction. The receptors originated from a young woman in good health.

This sequence joins TRBV10-1 and TRBJ1-4; 9 bases map to TRBD1. There are 15 residues in the CDR3. From germline, CDR1 is WNHNN and CDR2 SYGVQD (reference sequence). V shed 6 bases and J 7 bases; nucleotides not matched to a gene: 9. The CDR3 nucleotides are TGCGCCAGCAGAGAAACGGGACAGGGTTGTGAAAAACTGTTTTTT. Its translation: CASRETGQGCEKLFF.

This clone was found a few times. The chain links TRBV7-8 to TRBJ1-2; 8 bases map to TRBD1. Germline trimming cut 2 bases from V and 5 bases from J; bases unmatched to any gene: 4. The CDR3 consists of 14 residues. The germline CDR1 and CDR2 sequences are SGHVS and FQNEAQ. The CDR3 loop is CASSLRTGTYGYTF. The CDR3, as DNA: TGTGCCAGCAGCTTAAGGACAGGGACTTATGGCTACACCTTC.

The rearrangement links TRBV19 to TRBJ2-2; 8 bases are a match to TRBD2. The CDR3 sequence is 15 residues long. V lost 6 bases to trimming and J lost 7 bases; unmatched junction nucleotides: 10. Per germline, CDR1 LNHDA and CDR2 SQIVND (reference sequence). CDR3 nucleotide sequence: TGTGCCAGTAGGCCCGGACTAGCTACGGTCGGGGAGCTGTTTTTT. Protein product: CASRPGLATVGELFF.

This chain uses TRBV29-1 with TRBJ2-3, with 8 bases that match TRBD2. With V trimmed by 6 bases and J by 5 bases, 10 bases remained unmatched. Germline CDR1 reads SQVTM; CDR2 reads ANQGSEA. This CDR3 region has 14 residues. The CDR3 region is CSVIGAGEVDTQYF. CDR3 sequence (DNA): TGCAGCGTAATCGGAGCGGGAGAGGTAGATACGCAGTATTTT.